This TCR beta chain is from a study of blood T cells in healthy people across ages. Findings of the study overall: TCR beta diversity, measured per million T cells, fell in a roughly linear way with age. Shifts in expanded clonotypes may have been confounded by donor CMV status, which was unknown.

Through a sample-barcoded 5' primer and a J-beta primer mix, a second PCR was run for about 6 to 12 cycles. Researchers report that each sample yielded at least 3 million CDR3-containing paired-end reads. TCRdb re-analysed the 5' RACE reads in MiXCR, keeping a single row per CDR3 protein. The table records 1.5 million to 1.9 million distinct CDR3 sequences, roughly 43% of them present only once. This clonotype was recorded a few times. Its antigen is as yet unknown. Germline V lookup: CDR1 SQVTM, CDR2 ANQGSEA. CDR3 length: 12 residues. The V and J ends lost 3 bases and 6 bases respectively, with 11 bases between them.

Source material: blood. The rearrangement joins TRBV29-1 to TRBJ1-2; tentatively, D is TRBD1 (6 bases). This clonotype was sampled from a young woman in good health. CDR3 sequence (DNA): TGCAGCGTTGAGCGGTCAGGGGATGGCTACACCTTC. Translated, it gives CSVERSGDGYTF. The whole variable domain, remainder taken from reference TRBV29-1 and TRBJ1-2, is SAVISQKPSRDICQRGTSLTIQCQVDSQVTMMFWYRQQPGQSLTLIATANQGSEATYESGFVIDKFPISRPNLTFSTLTVSNMSPEDSSIYLCSVERSGDGYTFGSGTRLTVV.